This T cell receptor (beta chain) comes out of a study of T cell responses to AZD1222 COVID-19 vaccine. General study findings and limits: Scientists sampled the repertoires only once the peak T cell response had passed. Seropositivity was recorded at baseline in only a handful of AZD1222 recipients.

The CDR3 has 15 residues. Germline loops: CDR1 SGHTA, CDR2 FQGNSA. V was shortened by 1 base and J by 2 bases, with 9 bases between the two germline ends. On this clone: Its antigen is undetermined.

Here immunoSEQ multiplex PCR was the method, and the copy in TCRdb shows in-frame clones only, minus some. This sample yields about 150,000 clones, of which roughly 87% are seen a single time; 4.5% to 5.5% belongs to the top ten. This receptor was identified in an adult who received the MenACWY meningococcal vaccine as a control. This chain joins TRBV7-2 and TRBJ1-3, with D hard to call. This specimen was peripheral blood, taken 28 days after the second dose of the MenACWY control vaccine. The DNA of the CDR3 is TGTGCCAGCAGCTTAGTGGGTCAGCCTGGAAACACCATATATTTT. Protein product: CASSLVGQPGNTIYF.